The text below deals with one T cell receptor (beta chain). Its antigen is unidentified. With 2 bases removed from V and 3 bases from J, the gap between germline ends came to 8 bases. CDR1 is MDHEN, CDR2 SYDVKM, per germline. The CDR3 covers 14 residues. CD4+ cells were split into CD45RA+ naive and CD45RA-negative memory subsets. Running of the assay took place at deep level. TCRdb's table, derived via immunoSEQ multiplex PCR, lists solely in-frame clones and lacks some. The sample has roughly 2,300,000 clones; roughly 92% are singletons. This sample is drawn from a study of shared clonotypes between healthy human individuals. Broader study findings: Among a few donors, around 5% of naive CD4 clonotypes were found in common. Though the depth was large, rarefaction showed that sorted-subset sequencing was incomplete.

Specimen: naive CD4+ T cells from PBMCs. Subset described: CD45RA+ positively selected. The V gene is TRBV28, the J gene TRBJ2-1, with D unresolved. This TCR was recovered from a man younger than 35 in good health. Some clones in this sample may be carry-over from other donors' samples. The CDR3, as DNA: TGTGCCAGCAGTTTAGTAGCTAGCTACAATGAGCAGTTCTTC. It codes for CASSLVASYNEQFF.